This T cell receptor (beta chain) was observed in a study of technical replicates of blood from a handful of donors. Germline V lookup: CDR1 SNHLY, CDR2 FYNNEI. The V segment lost 8 bases and the J segment 5 bases; nucleotides outside the gene matches: 12. The CDR3 spans 14 residues. Libraries were prepared by immunoSEQ multiplex PCR; TCRdb keeps only in-frame clonotypes and omits some of them. This sample has around 80,000 clones, with roughly 93% found just once. This clone was seen once. This chain uses TRBV2 with TRBJ2-7; TRBD2 matches at 7 bases. Sequenced: T cells isolated from PBMCs. This clonotype was obtained from a human donor in good health. CDR3 DNA: TGTGCCAGCGCTTTAGGGCGGGAGTTCGACGAGCAGTACTTC. Its protein product is CASALGREFDEQYF.